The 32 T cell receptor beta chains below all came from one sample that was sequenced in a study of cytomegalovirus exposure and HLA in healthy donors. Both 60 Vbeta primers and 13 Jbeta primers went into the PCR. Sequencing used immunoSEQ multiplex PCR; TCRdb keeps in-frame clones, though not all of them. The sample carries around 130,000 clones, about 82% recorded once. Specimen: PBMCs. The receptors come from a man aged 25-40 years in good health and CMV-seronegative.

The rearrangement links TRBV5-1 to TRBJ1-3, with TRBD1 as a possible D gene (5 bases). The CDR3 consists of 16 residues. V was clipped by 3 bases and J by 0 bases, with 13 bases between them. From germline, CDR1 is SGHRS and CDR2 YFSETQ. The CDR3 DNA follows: TGCGCCAGCAGCTCAGCAACAGGCAACTCTGGAAACACCATATATTTT. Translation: CASSSATGNSGNTIYF.

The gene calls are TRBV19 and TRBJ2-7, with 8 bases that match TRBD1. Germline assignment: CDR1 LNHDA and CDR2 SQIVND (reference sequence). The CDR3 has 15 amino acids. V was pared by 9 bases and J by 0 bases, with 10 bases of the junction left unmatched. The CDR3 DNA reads TGTGCCAGATCACCTAGGACAGGGAGCTCCTACGAGCAGTACTTC. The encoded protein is CARSPRTGSSYEQYF.

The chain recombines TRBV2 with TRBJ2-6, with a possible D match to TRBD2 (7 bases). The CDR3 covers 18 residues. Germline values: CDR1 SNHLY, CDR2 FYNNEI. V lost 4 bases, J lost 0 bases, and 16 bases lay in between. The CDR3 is CASSVGRGPSSGANVLTF. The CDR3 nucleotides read TGTGCCAGCAGTGTTGGGCGGGGGCCTAGCTCTGGGGCCAACGTCCTGACTTTC.

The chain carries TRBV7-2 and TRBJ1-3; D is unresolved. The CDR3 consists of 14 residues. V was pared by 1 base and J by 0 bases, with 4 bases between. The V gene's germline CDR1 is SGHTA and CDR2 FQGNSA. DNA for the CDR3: TGTGCCAGCAGCTTAGGGAGCTCTGGAAACACCATATATTTT. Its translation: CASSLGSSGNTIYF.

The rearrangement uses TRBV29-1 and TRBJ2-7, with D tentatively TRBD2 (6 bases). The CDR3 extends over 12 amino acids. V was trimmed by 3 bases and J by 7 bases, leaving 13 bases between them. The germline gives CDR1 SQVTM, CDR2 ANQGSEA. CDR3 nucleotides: TGCAGCGTTGATAGCCCTGGGGGGGAGCAGTACTTC. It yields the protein CSVDSPGGEQYF.

The chain's CDR3 is CASSLGNNQPQHF. CDR3 DNA sequence: TGCGCCAGCAGCTTGGGTAACAATCAGCCCCAGCATTTT. The V and J genes are TRBV5-1 and TRBJ1-5; D is undetermined. From germline, CDR1 is SGHRS and CDR2 YFSETQ. The CDR3 covers 13 residues. V was clipped by 0 bases and J by 3 bases, with 4 bases between them.

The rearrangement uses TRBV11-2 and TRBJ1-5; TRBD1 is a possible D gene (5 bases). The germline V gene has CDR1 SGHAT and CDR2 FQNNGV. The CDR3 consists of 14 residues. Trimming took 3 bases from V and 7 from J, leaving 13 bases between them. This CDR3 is CASSLEGVGQPQHF. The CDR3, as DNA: TGTGCCAGCAGCTTGGAAGGGGTGGGCCAGCCCCAGCATTTT.

CDR3 bases: TGCGCCAGCAGCTTAACAGGGCCGGGGACCCAGTACTTC. Translating it yields CASSLTGPGTQYF. This chain joins TRBV5-1 and TRBJ2-5, with D maybe TRBD1 (6 bases). V was clipped by 2 bases and J by 7 bases, with 12 bases between them. Germline-derived CDR1 and CDR2 are SGHRS and YFSETQ. The CDR3 is 13 amino acids.

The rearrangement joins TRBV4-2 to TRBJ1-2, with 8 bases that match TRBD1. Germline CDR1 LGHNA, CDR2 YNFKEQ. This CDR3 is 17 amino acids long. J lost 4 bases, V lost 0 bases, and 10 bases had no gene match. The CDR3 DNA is TGTGCCAGCAGCCAAGATCCCAGGGGGCGGGTAGTCTATGGCTACACCTTC. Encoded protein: CASSQDPRGRVVYGYTF.

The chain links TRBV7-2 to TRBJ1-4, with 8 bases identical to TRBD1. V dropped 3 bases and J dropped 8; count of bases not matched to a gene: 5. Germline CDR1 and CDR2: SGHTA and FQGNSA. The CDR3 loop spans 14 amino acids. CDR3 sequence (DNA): TGTGCCAGCAGCTTGCAGGGGGCGGGAGAAAAACTGTTTTTT. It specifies CASSLQGAGEKLFF.

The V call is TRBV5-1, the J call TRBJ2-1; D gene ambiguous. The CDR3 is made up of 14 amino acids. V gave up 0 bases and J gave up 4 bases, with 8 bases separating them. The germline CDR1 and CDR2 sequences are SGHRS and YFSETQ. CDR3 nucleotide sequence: TGCGCCAGCAGCTTGGAGTGGGCTTACAATGAGCAGTTCTTC. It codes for CASSLEWAYNEQFF.

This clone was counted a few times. The CDR3 loop reads CASSDSNRNTEAFF. CDR3 nucleotides: TGTGCCAGCAGTGACTCCAACAGAAACACTGAAGCTTTCTTT. V usage is TRBV6-4 and J usage is TRBJ1-1; unclear D gene. The germline V gene encodes CDR1 MRHNA and CDR2 SNTAGT. CDR3 size: 14 residues. The V and J ends lost 0 bases and 2 bases respectively, with 7 bases between them.

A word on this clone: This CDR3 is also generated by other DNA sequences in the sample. The CDR3, as DNA: TGTGCCAGCAGTTACTCCCTAGCGACCAATAATTCACCCCTCCACTTT. Translated: CASSYSLATNNSPLHF. The genes are TRBV6-5 and TRBJ1-6; no firm D call. Trimming took off 0 bases at V and 5 bases at J, with 11 bases between the two ends. Per germline, CDR1 MNHEY and CDR2 SVGAGI. The CDR3 length is 16 residues.

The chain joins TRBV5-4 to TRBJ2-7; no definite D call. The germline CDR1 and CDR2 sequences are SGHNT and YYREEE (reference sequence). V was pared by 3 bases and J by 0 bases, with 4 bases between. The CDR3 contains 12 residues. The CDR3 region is CASSSSSYEQYF. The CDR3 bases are TGTGCCAGCAGCTCGAGCTCCTACGAGCAGTACTTC.

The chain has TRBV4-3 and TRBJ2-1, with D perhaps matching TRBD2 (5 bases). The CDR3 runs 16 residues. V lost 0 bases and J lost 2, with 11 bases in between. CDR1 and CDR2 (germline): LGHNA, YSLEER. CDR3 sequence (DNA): TGCGCCAGCAGCCAAGATGCCTCCGGGGCCTACAATGAGCAGTTCTTC. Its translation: CASSQDASGAYNEQFF.

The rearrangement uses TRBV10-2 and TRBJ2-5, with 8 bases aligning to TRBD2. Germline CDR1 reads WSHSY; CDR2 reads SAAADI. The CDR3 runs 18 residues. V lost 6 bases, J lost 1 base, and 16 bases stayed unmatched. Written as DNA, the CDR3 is TGCGCCAGCAGCGGAGGGGTAGGCGGGAGGCTCTTCCAAGAGACCCAGTACTTC. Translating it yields CASSGGVGGRLFQETQYF.

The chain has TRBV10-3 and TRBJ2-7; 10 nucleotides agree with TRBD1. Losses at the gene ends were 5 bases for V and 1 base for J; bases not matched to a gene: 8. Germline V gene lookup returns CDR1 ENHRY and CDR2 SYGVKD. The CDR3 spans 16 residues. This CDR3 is CAISIHRDRGSYEQYF. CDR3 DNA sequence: TGTGCCATCAGTATACACCGGGACAGGGGTTCCTACGAGCAGTACTTC.

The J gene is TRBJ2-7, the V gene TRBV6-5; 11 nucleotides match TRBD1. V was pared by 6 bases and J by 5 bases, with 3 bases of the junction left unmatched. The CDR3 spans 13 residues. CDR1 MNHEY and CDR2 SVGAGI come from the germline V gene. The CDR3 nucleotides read TGTGCCAGCAGAAGGACAGGGGGCCACGAGCAGTACTTC. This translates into CASRRTGGHEQYF.

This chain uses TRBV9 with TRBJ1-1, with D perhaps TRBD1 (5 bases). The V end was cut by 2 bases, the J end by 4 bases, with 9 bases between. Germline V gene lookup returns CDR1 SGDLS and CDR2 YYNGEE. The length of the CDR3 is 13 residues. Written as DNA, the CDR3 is TGTGCCAGCAGCGTCTCAGGGTCCACTGAAGCTTTCTTT. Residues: CASSVSGSTEAFF.

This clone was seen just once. CDR3 amino acids: CASSLSYGTDTQYF. CDR3 sequence (DNA): TGTGCCAGCAGCTTAAGTTATGGCACAGATACGCAGTATTTT. V is TRBV7-3 and J is TRBJ2-3; no reliable D call. This CDR3 is built from 14 residues. Germline CDR1 is SGHTA and CDR2 is FQGTGA. Trimming left V 1 base short and J 1 base short, with 6 bases between.

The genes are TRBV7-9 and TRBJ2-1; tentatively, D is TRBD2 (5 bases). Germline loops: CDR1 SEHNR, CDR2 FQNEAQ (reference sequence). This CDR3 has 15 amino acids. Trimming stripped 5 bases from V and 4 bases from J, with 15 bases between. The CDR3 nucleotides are TGTGCCAGCAGCCACCGGACTCCTTCTTACAATGAGCAGTTCTTC. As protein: CASSHRTPSYNEQFF.

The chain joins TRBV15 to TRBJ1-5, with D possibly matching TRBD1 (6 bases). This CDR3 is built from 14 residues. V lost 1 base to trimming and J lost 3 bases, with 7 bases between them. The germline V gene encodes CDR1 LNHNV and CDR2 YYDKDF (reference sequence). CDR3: CATSRGTVNQPQHF. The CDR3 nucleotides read TGTGCCACCAGCAGAGGGACAGTCAATCAGCCCCAGCATTTT. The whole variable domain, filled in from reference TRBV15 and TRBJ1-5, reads DAMVIQNPRYQVTQFGKPVTLSCSQTLNHNVMYWYQQKSSQAPKLLFHYYDKDFNNEADTPDNFQSRRPNTSFCFLDIRSPGLGDTAMYLCATSRGTVNQPQHFGDGTRLSIL.

The CDR3 region has the DNA TGTGCCAGCAGTTACGCAGATTGGTACAGGCTCGGTGGCTACACCTTC. It codes for CASSYADWYRLGGYTF. The V gene is TRBV6-6, the J gene TRBJ1-2; the D gene is possibly TRBD1 (5 bases). The ends were cut back, 2 bases at V and 7 bases at J, with 20 bases in the middle. Germline lookup yields CDR1 MNHNY and CDR2 SVGAGI (reference sequence). The CDR3 is 16 residues long.

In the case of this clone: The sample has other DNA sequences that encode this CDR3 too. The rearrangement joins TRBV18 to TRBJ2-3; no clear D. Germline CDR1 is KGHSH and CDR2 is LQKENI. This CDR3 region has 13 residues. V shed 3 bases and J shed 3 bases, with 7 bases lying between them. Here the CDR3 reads CASSPSLTDTQYF. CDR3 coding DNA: TGTGCCAGCTCACCTTCACTGACAGATACGCAGTATTTT. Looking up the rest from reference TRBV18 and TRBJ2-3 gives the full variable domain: NAGVMQNPRHLVRRRGQEARLRCSPMKGHSHVYWYRQLPEEGLKFMVYLQKENIIDESGMPKERFSAEFPKEGPSILRIQQVVRGDSAAYFCASSPSLTDTQYFGPGTRLTVL.

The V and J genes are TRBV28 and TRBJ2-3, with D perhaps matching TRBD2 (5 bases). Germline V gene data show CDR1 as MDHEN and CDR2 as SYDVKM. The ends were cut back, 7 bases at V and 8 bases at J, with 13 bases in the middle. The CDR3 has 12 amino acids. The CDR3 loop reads CASTALRGTQYF. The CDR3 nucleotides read TGTGCCAGCACCGCCCTACGGGGTACGCAGTATTTT.

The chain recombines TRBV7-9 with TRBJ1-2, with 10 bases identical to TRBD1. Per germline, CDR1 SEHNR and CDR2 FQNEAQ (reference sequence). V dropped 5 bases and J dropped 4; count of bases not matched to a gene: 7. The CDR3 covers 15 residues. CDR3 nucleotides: TGTGCCAGCAGCCGCGACAGGGGGCGGGGCTATGGCTACACCTTC. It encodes CASSRDRGRGYGYTF.

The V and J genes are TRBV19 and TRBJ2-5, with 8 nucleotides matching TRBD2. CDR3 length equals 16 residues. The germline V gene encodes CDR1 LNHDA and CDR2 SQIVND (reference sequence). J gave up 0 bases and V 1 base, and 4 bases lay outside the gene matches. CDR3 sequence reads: CASSIGLTSDQETQYF. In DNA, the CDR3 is TGTGCCAGTAGTATAGGATTGACTAGCGACCAAGAGACCCAGTACTTC.

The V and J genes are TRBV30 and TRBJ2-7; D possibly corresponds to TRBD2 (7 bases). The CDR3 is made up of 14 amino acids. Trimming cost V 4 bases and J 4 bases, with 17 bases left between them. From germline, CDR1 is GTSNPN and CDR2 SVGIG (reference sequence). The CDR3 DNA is TGTGCCTGGATCCGCACGGGGGGCTTATACGAGCAGTACTTC. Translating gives CAWIRTGGLYEQYF. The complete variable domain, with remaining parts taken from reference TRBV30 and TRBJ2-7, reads SQTIHQWPATLVQPVGSPLSLECTVEGTSNPNLYWYRQAAGRGLQLLFYSVGIGQISSEVPQNLSASRPQDRQFILSSKKLLLSDSGFYLCAWIRTGGLYEQYFGPGTRLTVT.

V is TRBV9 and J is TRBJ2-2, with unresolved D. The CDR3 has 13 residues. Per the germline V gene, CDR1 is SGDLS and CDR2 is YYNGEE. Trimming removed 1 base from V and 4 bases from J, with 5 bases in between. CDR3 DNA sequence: TGTGCCAGCAGCGTATTGAGCACCGGGGAGCTGTTTTTT. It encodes CASSVLSTGELFF.

The CDR3 region is CASSGQGNTEAFF. CDR3 in DNA: TGTGCCAGCAGTGGACAGGGGAACACTGAAGCTTTCTTT. The rearrangement links TRBV2 to TRBJ1-1, with TRBD1 matching 7 bases. V dropped 4 bases and J dropped 1; count of bases not matched to a gene: 0. The germline V gene encodes CDR1 SNHLY and CDR2 FYNNEI. The CDR3 sequence is 13 residues long.

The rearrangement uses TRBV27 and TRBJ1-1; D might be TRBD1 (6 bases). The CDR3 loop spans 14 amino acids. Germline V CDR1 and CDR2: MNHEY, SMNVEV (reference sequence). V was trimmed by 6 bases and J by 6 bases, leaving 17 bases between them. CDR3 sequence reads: CASRAQGSSPEAFF. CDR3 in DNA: TGTGCCAGCAGGGCACAGGGTTCTTCCCCTGAAGCTTTCTTT.

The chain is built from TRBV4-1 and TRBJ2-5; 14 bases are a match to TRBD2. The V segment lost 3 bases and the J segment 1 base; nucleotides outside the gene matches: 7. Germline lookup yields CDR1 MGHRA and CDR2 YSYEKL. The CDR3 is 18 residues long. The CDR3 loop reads CASSQGGTSGGLQETQYF. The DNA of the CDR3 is TGCGCCAGCAGCCAGGGTGGGACTAGCGGGGGCCTCCAAGAGACCCAGTACTTC.